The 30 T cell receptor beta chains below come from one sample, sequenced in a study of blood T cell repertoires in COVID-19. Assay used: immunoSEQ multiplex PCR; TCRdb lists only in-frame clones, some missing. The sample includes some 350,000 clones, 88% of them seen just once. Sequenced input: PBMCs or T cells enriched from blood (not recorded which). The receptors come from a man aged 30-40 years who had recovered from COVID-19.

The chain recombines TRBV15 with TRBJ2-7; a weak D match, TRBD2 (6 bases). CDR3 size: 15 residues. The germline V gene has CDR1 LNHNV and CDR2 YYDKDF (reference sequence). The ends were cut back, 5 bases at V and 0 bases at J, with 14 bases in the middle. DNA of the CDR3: TGTGCCACCAGCCGGGGACGGGGGAGCTCCTACGAGCAGTACTTC. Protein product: CATSRGRGSSYEQYF.

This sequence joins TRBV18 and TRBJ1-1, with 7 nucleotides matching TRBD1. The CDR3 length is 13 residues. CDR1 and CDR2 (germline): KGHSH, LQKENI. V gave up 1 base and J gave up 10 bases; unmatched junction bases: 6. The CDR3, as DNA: TGTGCCAGCTCACCACAGGGGGCGAGAAGAGCTTTCTTT. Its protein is CASSPQGARRAFF.

For the CDR3, the DNA is TGTGCCAGCAGTTACGCGGGAAGAGCTAATTCACCCCTCCACTTT. Encoded protein: CASSYAGRANSPLHF. V is TRBV6-5 and J is TRBJ1-6; D is uncertain. This CDR3 contains 15 residues. CDR1 MNHEY and CDR2 SVGAGI come from the germline V gene. Trimming took 2 bases from V and 6 from J, leaving 11 bases between them.

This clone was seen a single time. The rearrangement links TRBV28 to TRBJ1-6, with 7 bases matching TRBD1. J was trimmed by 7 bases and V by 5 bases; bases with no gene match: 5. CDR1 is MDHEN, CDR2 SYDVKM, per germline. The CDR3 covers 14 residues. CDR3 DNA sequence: TGTGCCAGCAGTCGAACAGGGGCCAATTCACCCCTCCACTTT. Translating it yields CASSRTGANSPLHF.

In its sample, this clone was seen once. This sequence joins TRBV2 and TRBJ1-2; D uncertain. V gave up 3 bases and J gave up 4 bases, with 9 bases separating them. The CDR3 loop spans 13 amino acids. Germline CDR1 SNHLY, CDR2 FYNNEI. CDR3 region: CASSDSGVYGYTF. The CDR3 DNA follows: TGTGCCAGCAGTGACTCAGGCGTCTATGGCTACACCTTC.

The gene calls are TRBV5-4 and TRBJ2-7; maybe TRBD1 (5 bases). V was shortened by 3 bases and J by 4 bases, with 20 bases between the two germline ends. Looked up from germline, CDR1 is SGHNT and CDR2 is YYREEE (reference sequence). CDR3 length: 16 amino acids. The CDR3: CASSSDRETPGYEQYF. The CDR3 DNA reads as TGTGCCAGCAGCTCGGACCGAGAAACGCCAGGGTACGAGCAGTACTTC.

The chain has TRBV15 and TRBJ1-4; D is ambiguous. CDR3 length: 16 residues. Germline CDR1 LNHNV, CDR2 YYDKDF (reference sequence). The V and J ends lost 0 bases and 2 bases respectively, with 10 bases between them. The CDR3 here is CATSRDRVWTNEKLFF. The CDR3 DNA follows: TGTGCCACCAGCAGAGACCGGGTATGGACTAATGAAAAACTGTTTTTT.

The chain's CDR3 is CATSRGAGGEETQYF. In nucleotides, the CDR3 is TGTGCCACCAGCAGAGGGGCGGGGGGGGAAGAGACCCAGTACTTC. The chain employs TRBV15 and TRBJ2-5, with 9 bases fitting TRBD2. CDR1 LNHNV and CDR2 YYDKDF come from the germline V gene (reference sequence). The ends lost 1 base at V and 3 bases at J; junction bases unmatched: 3. The CDR3 is 15 residues long.

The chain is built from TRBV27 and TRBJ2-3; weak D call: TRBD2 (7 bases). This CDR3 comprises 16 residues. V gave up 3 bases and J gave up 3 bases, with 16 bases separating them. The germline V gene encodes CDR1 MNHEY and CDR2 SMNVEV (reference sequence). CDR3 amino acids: CASSFMGGPGTDTQYF. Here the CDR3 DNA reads TGTGCCAGCAGTTTTATGGGGGGGCCAGGTACAGATACGCAGTATTTT.

This chain's CDR3 is CASAPVAGGQETQYF. The CDR3 DNA reads TGTGCCAGCGCCCCGGTGGCGGGGGGTCAAGAGACCCAGTACTTC. J is TRBJ2-5 and V is TRBV5-4; 8 bases agree with TRBD2. The ends lost 7 bases at V and 2 bases at J; junction bases unmatched: 10. Germline CDR1 reads SGHNT; CDR2 reads YYREEE (reference sequence). The CDR3 spans 15 residues.

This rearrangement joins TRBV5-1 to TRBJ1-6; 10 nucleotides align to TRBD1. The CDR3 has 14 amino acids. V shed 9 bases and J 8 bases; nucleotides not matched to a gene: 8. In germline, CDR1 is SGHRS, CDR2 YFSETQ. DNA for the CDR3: TGCGCCACCACGACAGGGGGCAGGGATTCACCCCTCCACTTT. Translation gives CATTTGGRDSPLHF.

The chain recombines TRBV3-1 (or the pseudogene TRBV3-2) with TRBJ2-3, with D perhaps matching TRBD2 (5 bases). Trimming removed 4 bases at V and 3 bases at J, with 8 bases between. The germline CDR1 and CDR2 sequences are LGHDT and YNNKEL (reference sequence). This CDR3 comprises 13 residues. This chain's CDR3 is CASSLLATDTQYF. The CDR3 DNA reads TGTGCCAGCAGCCTCCTAGCTACAGATACGCAGTATTTT.

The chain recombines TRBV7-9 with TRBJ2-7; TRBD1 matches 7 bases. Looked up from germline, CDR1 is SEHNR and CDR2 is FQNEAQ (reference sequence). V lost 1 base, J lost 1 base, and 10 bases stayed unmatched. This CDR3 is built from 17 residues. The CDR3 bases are TGTGCCAGCAGCTTAGGGACGGCGACAGGGTGGTCCTACGAGCAGTACTTC. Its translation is CASSLGTATGWSYEQYF.

As DNA, the CDR3 is TGTGCCAGCAGCTTACCTAGCGGGGGGGCGATTCTCGGGGAGCTGTTTTTT. Its translation: CASSLPSGGAILGELFF. The chain is built from TRBV5-6 and TRBJ2-2; TRBD2 matches 12 bases. The germline gives CDR1 SGHDT, CDR2 YYEEEE. This CDR3 contains 17 residues. V lost 2 bases to trimming and J lost 7 bases; unmatched junction nucleotides: 9.

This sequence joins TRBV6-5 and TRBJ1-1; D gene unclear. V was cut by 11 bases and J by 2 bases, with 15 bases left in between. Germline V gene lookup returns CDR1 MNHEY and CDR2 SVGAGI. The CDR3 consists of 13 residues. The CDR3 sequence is CAVRRGTNTEAFF. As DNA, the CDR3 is TGTGCCGTACGGCGGGGTACAAACACTGAAGCTTTCTTT.

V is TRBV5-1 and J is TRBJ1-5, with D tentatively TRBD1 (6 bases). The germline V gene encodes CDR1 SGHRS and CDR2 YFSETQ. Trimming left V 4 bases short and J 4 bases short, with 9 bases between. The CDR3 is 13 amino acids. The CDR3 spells CASSATGNQPQHF. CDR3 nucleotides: TGCGCCAGCAGCGCTACAGGGAATCAGCCCCAGCATTTT.

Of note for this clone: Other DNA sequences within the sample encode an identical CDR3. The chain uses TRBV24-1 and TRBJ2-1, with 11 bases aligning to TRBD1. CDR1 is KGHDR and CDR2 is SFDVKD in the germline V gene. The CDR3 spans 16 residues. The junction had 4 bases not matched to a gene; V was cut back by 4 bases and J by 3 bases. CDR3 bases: TGTGCCACCAGTGACTCCGGGACAGGGGGCTACAATGAGCAGTTCTTC. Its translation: CATSDSGTGGYNEQFF.

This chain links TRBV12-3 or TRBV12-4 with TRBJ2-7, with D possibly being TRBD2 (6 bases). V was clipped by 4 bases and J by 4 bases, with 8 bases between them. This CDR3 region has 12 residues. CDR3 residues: CASSSRGYEQYF. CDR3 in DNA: TGTGCCAGCAGTTCGCGGGGATACGAGCAGTACTTC.

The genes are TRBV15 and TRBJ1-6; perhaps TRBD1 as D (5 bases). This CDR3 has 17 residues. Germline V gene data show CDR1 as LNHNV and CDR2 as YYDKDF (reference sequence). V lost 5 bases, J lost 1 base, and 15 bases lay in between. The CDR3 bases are TGTGCCACCAGCCCAGGGCACGGAGTATCCTATAATTCACCCCTCCACTTT. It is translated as CATSPGHGVSYNSPLHF.

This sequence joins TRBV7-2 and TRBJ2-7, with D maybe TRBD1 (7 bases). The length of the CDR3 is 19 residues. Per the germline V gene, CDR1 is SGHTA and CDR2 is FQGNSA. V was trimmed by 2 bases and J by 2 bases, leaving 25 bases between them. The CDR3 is CASSLKPPGDRAGTYEQYF. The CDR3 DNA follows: TGTGCCAGCAGCTTAAAACCCCCGGGAGACAGGGCCGGAACCTACGAGCAGTACTTC.

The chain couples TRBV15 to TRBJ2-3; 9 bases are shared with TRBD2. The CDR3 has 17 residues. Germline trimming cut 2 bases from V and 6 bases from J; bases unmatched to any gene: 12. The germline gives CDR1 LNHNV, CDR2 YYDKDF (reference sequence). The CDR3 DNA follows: TGTGCCACCAGCAGACCGGAGCGGGGGGCCCTCCTCGATACGCAGTATTTT. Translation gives CATSRPERGALLDTQYF.

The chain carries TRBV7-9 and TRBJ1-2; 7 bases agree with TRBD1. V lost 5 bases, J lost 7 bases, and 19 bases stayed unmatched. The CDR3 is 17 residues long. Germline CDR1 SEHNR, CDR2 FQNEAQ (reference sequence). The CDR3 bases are TGTGCCAGCAGCCGTCAGGTGGGGCCCGGACAGGATTCTGGCTACACCTTC. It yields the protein CASSRQVGPGQDSGYTF.

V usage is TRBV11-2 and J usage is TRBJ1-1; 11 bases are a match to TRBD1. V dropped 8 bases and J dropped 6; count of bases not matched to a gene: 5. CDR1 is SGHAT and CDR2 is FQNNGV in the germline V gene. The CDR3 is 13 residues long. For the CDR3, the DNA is TGTGCCAGCGAAGGACAGGGGGCGGCTGAAGCTTTCTTT. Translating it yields CASEGQGAAEAFF.

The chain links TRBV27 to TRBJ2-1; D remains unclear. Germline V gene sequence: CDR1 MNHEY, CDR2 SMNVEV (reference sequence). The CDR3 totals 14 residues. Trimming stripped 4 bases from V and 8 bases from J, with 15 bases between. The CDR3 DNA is TGTGCCAGCAGTTCCACCGCTTATGTAGATGAGCAGTTCTTC. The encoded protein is CASSSTAYVDEQFF.

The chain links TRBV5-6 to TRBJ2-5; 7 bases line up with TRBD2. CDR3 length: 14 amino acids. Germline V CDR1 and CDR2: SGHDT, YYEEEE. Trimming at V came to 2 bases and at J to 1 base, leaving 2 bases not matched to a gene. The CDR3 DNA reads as TGTGCCAGCAGCTTCTGGACTAGCCAAGAGACCCAGTACTTC. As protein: CASSFWTSQETQYF.

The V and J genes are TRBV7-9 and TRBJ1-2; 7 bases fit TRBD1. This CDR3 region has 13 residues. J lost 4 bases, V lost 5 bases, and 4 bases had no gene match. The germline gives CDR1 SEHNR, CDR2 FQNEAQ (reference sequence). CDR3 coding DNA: TGTGCCAGCAGCCGGGACAGCACCTATGGCTACACCTTC. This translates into CASSRDSTYGYTF.

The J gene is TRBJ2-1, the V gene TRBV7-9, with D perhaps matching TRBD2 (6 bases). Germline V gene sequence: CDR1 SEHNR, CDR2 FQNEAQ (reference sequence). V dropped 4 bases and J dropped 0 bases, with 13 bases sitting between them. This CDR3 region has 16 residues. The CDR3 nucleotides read TGTGCCAGCAGCTCCCCCCCGGGACTCTCCTACAATGAGCAGTTCTTC. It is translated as CASSSPPGLSYNEQFF.

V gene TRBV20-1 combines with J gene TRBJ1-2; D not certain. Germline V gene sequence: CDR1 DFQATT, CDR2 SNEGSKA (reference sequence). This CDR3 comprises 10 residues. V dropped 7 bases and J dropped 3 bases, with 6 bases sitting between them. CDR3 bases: TGCAGTGTCGTAGACTATGGCTACACCTTC. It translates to CSVVDYGYTF.

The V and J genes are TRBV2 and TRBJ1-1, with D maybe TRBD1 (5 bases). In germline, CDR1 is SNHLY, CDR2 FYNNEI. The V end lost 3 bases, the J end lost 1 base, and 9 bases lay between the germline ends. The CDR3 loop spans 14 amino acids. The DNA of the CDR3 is TGTGCCAGCAGTGACAGGGTTGGGAACACTGAAGCTTTCTTT. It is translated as CASSDRVGNTEAFF.

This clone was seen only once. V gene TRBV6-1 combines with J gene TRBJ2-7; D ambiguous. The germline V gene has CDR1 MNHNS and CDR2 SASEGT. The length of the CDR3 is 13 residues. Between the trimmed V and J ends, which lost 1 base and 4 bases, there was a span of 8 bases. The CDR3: CASSEGLRYEQYF. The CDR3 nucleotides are TGTGCCAGCAGTGAAGGATTGCGGTACGAGCAGTACTTC.